The following is a TCR beta chain sequence with its context. The sample originates from a study of blood T cell repertoires in COVID-19. Background on the study: T cells, B-cell-depleted T cells, or PBMCs provided the cDNA or gDNA that served as material.

The CDR3 consists of 13 residues. Germline CDR1 MNHNY, CDR2 SVGAGI (reference sequence). V was shortened by 4 bases and J by 7 bases, with 10 bases between the two germline ends. Original analysis: The assay estimated nucleated cells by amplifying reference gene primers. Generated by immunoSEQ multiplex PCR, the TCRdb table keeps only in-frame clones and is missing some. The DNA gave D and trimming, while V, J and clone size come from that table. The top ten clones hold approximately 2.8% of a sample with roughly 40,000 clones, 90% of them seen once. This sequence originates from a man in his fifties or sixties with active COVID-19. The J gene is TRBJ1-4, the V gene TRBV6-6; D gene uncertain. Sequences were obtained from peripheral blood. The CDR3 region is CASSWSGVEKLFF. DNA of the CDR3: TGTGCCAGCAGTTGGAGCGGGGTTGAAAAACTGTTTTTT.